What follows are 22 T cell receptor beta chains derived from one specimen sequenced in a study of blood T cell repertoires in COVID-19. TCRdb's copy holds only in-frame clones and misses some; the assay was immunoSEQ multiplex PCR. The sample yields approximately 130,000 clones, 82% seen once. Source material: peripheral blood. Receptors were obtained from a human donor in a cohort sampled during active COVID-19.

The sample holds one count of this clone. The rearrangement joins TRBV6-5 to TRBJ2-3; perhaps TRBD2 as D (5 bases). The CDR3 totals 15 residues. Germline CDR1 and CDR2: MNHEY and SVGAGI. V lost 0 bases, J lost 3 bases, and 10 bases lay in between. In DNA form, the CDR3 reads TGTGCCAGCAGTTACTCAAGGACTGGGACAGATACGCAGTATTTT. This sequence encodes CASSYSRTGTDTQYF.

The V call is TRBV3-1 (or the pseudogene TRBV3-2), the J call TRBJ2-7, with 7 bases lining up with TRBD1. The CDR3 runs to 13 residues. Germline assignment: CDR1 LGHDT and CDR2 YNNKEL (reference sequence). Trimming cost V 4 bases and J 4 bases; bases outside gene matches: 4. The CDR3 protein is CASSLGQKYEQYF. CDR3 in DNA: TGTGCCAGCAGCCTGGGACAGAAATACGAGCAGTACTTC.

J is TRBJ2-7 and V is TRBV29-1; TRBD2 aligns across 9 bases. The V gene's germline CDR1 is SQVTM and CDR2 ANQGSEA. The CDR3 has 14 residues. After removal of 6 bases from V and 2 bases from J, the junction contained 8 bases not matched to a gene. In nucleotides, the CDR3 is TGCAGCGTCCTTAGCGGGGGTCCAACCTACGAGCAGTACTTC. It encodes CSVLSGGPTYEQYF.

The CDR3, as DNA: TGTGCCAGCAGCAACATTAGCGGGGGCCCTACCTACGAGCAGTACTTC. Amino acids: CASSNISGGPTYEQYF. The V call is TRBV21-1, the J call TRBJ2-7; the table's D call, TRBD2, was not checked against the DNA. TRBV21-1 corresponds to a pseudogene. The CDR3 extends over 16 amino acids.

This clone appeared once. The chain's CDR3 is CASSPEGTQGGYTF. CDR3 DNA sequence: TGCGCCAGCAGCCCGGAGGGGACTCAGGGCGGCTACACCTTC. The chain couples TRBV5-1 to TRBJ1-2; possible D gene TRBD1, 5 bases. CDR1 and CDR2 (germline): SGHRS, YFSETQ. The CDR3 sequence is 14 residues long. Trimming cost V 4 bases and J 8 bases, with 18 bases left between them.

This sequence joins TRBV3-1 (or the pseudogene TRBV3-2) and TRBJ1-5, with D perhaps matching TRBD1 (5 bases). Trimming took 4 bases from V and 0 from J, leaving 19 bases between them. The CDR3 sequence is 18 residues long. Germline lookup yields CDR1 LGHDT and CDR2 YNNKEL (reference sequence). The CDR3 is CASSRTRVQRLSNQPQHF. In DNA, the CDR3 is TGTGCCAGCAGCCGGACACGGGTTCAACGTCTTAGCAATCAGCCCCAGCATTTT.

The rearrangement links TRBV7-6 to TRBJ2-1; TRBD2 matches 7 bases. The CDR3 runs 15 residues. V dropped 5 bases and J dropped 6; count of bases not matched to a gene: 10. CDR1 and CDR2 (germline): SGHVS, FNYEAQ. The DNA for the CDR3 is TGTGCCAGCAGCCGCGGGACTACCTCAATCAATGAGCAGTTCTTC. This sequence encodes CASSRGTTSINEQFF. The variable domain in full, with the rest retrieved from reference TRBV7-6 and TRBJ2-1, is GAGVSQSPRYKVTKRGQDVALRCDPISGHVSLYWYRQALGQGPEFLTYFNYEAQQDKSGLPNDRFSAERPEGSISTLTIQRTEQRDSAMYRCASSRGTTSINEQFFGPGTRLTVL.

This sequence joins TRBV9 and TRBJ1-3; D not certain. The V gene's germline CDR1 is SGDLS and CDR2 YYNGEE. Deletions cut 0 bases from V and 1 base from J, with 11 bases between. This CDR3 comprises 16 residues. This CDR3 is CASSVDPAGSGNTIYF. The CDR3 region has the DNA TGTGCCAGCAGCGTAGATCCTGCGGGGTCTGGAAACACCATATATTTT.

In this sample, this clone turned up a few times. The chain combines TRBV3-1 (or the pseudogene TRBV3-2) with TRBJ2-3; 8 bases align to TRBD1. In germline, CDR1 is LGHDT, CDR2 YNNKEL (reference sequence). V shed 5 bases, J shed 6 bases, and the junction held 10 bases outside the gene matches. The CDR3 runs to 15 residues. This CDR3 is CASSDNRGSGDTQYF. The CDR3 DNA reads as TGTGCCAGCAGCGATAACAGGGGGTCGGGCGATACGCAGTATTTT.

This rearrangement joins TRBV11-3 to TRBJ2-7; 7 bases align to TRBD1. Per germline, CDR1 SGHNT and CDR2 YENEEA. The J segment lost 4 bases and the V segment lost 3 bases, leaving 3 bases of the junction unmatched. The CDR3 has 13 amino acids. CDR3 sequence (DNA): TGTGCCAGCAGCTTTGGGGACAGATACGAGCAGTACTTC. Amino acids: CASSFGDRYEQYF.

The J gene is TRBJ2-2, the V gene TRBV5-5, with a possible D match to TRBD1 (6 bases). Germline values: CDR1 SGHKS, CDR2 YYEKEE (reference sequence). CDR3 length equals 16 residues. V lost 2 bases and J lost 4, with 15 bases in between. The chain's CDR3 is CASSFTPRDTTGELFF. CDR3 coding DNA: TGTGCCAGCAGCTTTACCCCCCGGGACACCACCGGGGAGCTGTTTTTT.

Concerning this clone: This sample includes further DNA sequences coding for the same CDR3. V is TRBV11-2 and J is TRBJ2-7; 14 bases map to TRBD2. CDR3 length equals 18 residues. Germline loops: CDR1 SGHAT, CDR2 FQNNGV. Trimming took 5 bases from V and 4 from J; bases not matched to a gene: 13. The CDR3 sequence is CASSRLAGGPGVRYEQYF. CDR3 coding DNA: TGTGCCAGCAGCCGACTAGCGGGGGGGCCTGGGGTGCGGTACGAGCAGTACTTC.

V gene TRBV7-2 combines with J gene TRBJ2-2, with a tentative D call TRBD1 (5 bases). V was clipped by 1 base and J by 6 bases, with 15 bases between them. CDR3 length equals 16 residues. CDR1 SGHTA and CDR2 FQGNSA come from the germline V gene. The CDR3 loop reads CASSLVRGWVPGELFF. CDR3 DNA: TGTGCCAGCAGCTTAGTAAGGGGTTGGGTGCCCGGGGAGCTGTTTTTT.

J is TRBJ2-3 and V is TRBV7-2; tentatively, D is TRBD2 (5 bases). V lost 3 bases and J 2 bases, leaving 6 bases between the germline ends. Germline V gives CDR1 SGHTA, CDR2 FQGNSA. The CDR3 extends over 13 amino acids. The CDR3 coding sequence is TGTGCCAGCAGCTTCGGGGTCACAGATACGCAGTATTTT. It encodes CASSFGVTDTQYF.

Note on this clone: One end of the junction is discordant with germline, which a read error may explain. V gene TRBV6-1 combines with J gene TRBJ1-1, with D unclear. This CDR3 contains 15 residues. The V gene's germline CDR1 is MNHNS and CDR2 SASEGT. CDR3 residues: CASREGGLFGTEAFF. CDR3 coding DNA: TGTGCCAGCAGGGAAGGAGGGCTCTTCGGCACTGAAGCTTTCTTT.

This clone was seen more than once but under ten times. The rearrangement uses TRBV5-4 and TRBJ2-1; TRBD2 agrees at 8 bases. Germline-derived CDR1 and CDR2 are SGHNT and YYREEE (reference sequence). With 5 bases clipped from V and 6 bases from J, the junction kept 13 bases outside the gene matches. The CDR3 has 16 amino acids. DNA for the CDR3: TGTGCCAGCAGTCCTCTAGTGGCGGGGGGATTCAATGAGCAGTTCTTC. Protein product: CASSPLVAGGFNEQFF.

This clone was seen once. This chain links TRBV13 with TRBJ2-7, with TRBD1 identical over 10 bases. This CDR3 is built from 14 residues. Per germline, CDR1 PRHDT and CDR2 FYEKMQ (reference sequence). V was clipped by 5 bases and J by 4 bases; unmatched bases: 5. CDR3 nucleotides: TGTGCCAGCAGCCCCGGGACAGGGGTATACGAGCAGTACTTC. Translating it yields CASSPGTGVYEQYF.

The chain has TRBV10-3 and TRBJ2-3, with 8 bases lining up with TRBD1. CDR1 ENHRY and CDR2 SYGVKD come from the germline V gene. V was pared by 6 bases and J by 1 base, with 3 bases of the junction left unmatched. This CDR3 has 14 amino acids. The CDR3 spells CAISRGQGTDTQYF. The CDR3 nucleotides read TGTGCCATCAGCCGGGGACAGGGCACAGATACGCAGTATTTT.

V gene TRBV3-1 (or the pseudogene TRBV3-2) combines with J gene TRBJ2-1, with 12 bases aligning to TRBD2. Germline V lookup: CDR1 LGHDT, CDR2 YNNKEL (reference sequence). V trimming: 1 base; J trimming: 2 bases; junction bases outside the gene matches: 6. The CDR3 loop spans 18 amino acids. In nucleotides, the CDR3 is TGTGCCAGCAGCCAAGGACCCGGACTAGCGGGGCCCTACAATGAGCAGTTCTTC. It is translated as CASSQGPGLAGPYNEQFF.

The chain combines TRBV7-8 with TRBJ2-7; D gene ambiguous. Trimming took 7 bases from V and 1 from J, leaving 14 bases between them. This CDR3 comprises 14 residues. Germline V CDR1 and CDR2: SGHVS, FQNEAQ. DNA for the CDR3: TGTGCCAGCAATCCCCCAATGAGGTCCTACGAGCAGTACTTC. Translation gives CASNPPMRSYEQYF.

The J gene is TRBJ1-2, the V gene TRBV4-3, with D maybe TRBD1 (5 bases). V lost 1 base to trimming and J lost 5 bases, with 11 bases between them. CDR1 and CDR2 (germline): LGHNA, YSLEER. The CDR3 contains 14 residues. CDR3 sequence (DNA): TGCGCCAGCAGCCAAGGCCTGACAGCATATGGCTACACCTTC. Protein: CASSQGLTAYGYTF.

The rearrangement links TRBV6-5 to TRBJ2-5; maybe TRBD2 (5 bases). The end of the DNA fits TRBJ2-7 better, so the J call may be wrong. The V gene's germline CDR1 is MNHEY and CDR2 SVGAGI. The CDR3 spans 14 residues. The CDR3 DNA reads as TGTGCCAGCAGGCGGTTAGGGAGCTCCTACGAGCAGTACTTC. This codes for CASRRLGSSYEQYF.